This T cell receptor beta chain was profiled in a study of T-cell reconstitution after alpha-beta-depleted transplantation in children. This clonotype was seen only a few times. Library preparation (for TCRbeta) was performed with unique molecular identifiers. A single record per CDR3 protein comes from TCRdb applying MiXCR to the PCR reads. The table lists 500,000 or so distinct CDR3 sequences, 32% of them singletons. This sample comprised PBMCs from the stem cell graft donor, obtained from the stem cell graft. The receptor's source is a human donor who donated a stem cell graft to a child with aplastic anemia.

CDR3 loop: CASSLGSSESNEQFF. The CDR3 DNA follows: TGCGCCAGCAGCTTGGGATCTAGCGAGAGCAATGAGCAGTTCTTC. The rearrangement joins TRBV5-1 to TRBJ2-1; D may be TRBD2 (6 bases). The CDR3 totals 15 residues. Trimming stripped 0 bases from V and 6 bases from J, with 13 bases between. Germline V CDR1 and CDR2: SGHRS, YFSETQ.